This T cell receptor beta chain was recovered during a study of blood T cell repertoires in COVID-19. Whole-study context: Donors in the United States, Italy and Spain gave samples during acute or convalescent COVID-19.

The CDR3 extends over 14 amino acids. Germline CDR1 and CDR2: MNHEY and SVGAGI. V shed 5 bases, J shed 7 bases, and the junction held 10 bases outside the gene matches. Within 2 weeks before study entry, exposed participants met a COVID-19 case. Some clones are missing from TCRdb's copy, which holds only in-frame ones; the method was immunoSEQ multiplex PCR. Of approximately 380,000 clones listed, 90% to 95% were seen once; the top ten hold around 0.94%. This clonotype was sampled from a woman in her 40s who had been exposed to COVID-19. The chain links TRBV6-5 to TRBJ1-1; TRBD1 agrees at 7 bases. What was sequenced was PBMCs or T cells enriched from blood (not recorded which). The CDR3 here is CASSQTTGPLEAFF. The CDR3 region has the DNA TGTGCCAGCAGTCAAACGACAGGGCCCCTTGAAGCTTTCTTT.